The 14 T cell receptor beta chains below all came from one sample that was sequenced in a study of cytomegalovirus exposure and HLA in healthy donors. In the PCR, 60 Vbeta and 13 Jbeta primers were used. The repertoire was sequenced with immunoSEQ multiplex PCR; TCRdb's copy has only in-frame clones and lacks some. The sample has approximately 170,000 clones; roughly 74% are singletons. Material: PBMCs. The receptor source for this set is a male donor in good health and CMV-seronegative.

This chain links TRBV4-1 with TRBJ2-1; TRBD1 matches at 7 bases. Germline CDR1 is MGHRA and CDR2 is YSYEKL. CDR3 length: 15 residues. Unmatched junction bases numbered 9, after V lost 3 bases and J lost 7 bases. The CDR3 sequence: CASSQGTVPMNEQFF. Here the CDR3 DNA reads TGCGCCAGCAGCCAGGGGACAGTACCTATGAATGAGCAGTTCTTC.

This clone was counted once. The rearrangement uses TRBV6-1 and TRBJ1-2; D uncertain. Trimming took off 7 bases at V and 2 bases at J, with 11 bases between the two ends. This CDR3 contains 13 residues. Germline V gives CDR1 MNHNS, CDR2 SASEGT. CDR3 sequence reads: CASNRGFNYGYTF. CDR3 DNA sequence: TGTGCCAGCAATAGAGGGTTCAACTATGGCTACACCTTC.

This sequence joins TRBV2 and TRBJ1-3; weak D call: TRBD1 (5 bases). Germline V gene lookup returns CDR1 SNHLY and CDR2 FYNNEI. Trimming took 8 bases from V and 1 from J, leaving 15 bases between them. The CDR3 consists of 15 residues. The DNA of the CDR3 is TGTGCCAGCGATAAGCTGGGGGGTTCTGGAAACACCATATATTTT. It specifies CASDKLGGSGNTIYF.

V and J are TRBV7-2 and TRBJ2-7, with TRBD2 matching over 12 bases. The CDR3 is 15 amino acids. V was pared by 5 bases and J by 4 bases, with 6 bases of the junction left unmatched. Germline V gene data show CDR1 as SGHTA and CDR2 as FQGNSA. The CDR3 sequence: CASSARLAGAYEQYF. In nucleotides, the CDR3 is TGTGCCAGCAGCGCCCGACTAGCGGGAGCTTACGAGCAGTACTTC.

The rearrangement joins TRBV11-3 to TRBJ2-6; TRBD1 aligns across 8 bases. Germline V lookup: CDR1 SGHNT, CDR2 YENEEA. V gave up 5 bases and J gave up 2 bases; unmatched junction bases: 2. There are 15 residues in the CDR3. The CDR3 region has the DNA TGTGCCAGCAGCCAGGGGGCCCCTGGGGCCAACGTCCTGACTTTC. Amino acid sequence: CASSQGAPGANVLTF.

A single count supports this clone. The chain joins TRBV9 to TRBJ1-4, with D possibly TRBD1 on 6 matching bases. Germline lookup yields CDR1 SGDLS and CDR2 YYNGEE. The CDR3 is 14 residues long. Trimming shortened V by 1 base and J by 3 bases, and 7 bases separated the two germline ends. The CDR3 coding sequence is TGTGCCAGCAGCGTACAGGGGTCTAATGAAAAACTGTTTTTT. This gives the protein CASSVQGSNEKLFF.

In regard to this clone: Other nucleotide sequences in the sample specify the same CDR3. This chain connects TRBV19 to TRBJ1-5; 7 positions match TRBD1. V trimming: 9 bases; J trimming: 4 bases; junction bases outside the gene matches: 3. CDR1 and CDR2 (germline): LNHDA, SQIVND (reference sequence). The CDR3 contains 12 residues. CDR3 region: CASRQGNQPQHF. The CDR3 nucleotides read TGTGCCAGCCGACAGGGAAATCAGCCCCAGCATTTT.

This clone was recorded only once. The chain couples TRBV2 to TRBJ1-1, with 7 bases identical to TRBD1. CDR1 and CDR2 (germline): SNHLY, FYNNEI. This CDR3 comprises 13 residues. J lost 4 bases, V lost 6 bases, and 5 bases had no gene match. CDR3 loop: CASRSSGGTEAFF. In nucleotides, the CDR3 is TGTGCCAGCAGATCCTCAGGGGGCACTGAAGCTTTCTTT.

The chain is built from TRBV2 and TRBJ2-2; D is unresolved. The V end lost 6 bases, the J end lost 2 bases, and 13 bases lay between the germline ends. Germline loops: CDR1 SNHLY, CDR2 FYNNEI. The CDR3 has 15 residues. CDR3 region: CASRTVESNTGELFF. The CDR3 nucleotides are TGTGCCAGCAGGACCGTGGAGAGTAACACCGGGGAGCTGTTTTTT.

The rearrangement uses TRBV5-6 and TRBJ2-2; 10 nucleotides line up with TRBD1. Germline values: CDR1 SGHDT, CDR2 YYEEEE. The V and J ends lost 1 base and 3 bases, in that order; junction bases with no gene match: 9. This CDR3 is 18 amino acids long. CDR3: CASSLPPDRGMHTGELFF. The CDR3 DNA sequence: TGTGCCAGCAGCTTGCCCCCGGACAGGGGGATGCACACCGGGGAGCTGTTTTTT.

The chain combines TRBV18 with TRBJ2-3, with 8 bases identical to TRBD2. CDR3 length equals 15 residues. Germline V lookup: CDR1 KGHSH, CDR2 LQKENI. J gave up 3 bases and V 4 bases, and 6 bases lay outside the gene matches. In DNA form, the CDR3 reads TGTGCCAGCTCACGAGCGGGAGCTTGGACAGATACGCAGTATTTT. The encoded protein is CASSRAGAWTDTQYF.

The V and J genes are TRBV18 and TRBJ1-5, with TRBD1 matching over 7 bases. Trimming cost V 4 bases and J 0 bases; bases outside gene matches: 9. CDR1 is KGHSH and CDR2 is LQKENI in the germline V gene. The CDR3 spans 17 residues. The chain's CDR3 is CASSRGQASSSNQPQHF. The CDR3 DNA reads TGTGCCAGCTCACGAGGACAGGCTTCTTCTAGCAATCAGCCCCAGCATTTT.

V usage is TRBV7-9 and J usage is TRBJ2-1, with 10 bases matching TRBD2. Germline V gene data show CDR1 as SEHNR and CDR2 as FQNEAQ (reference sequence). Trimming took 8 bases from V and 6 from J; bases not matched to a gene: 10. The CDR3 has 15 amino acids. This chain's CDR3 is CASSNSGGKSNEQFF. The CDR3 DNA sequence: TGTGCCAGCTCTAATAGCGGGGGGAAGAGCAATGAGCAGTTCTTC. Combining the CDR3 with reference TRBV7-9 and TRBJ2-1 gives the whole variable domain DTGVSQNPRHKITKRGQNVTFRCDPISEHNRLYWYRQTLGQGPEFLTYFQNEAQLEKSRLLSDRFSAERPKGSFSTLEIQRTEQGDSAMYLCASSNSGGKSNEQFFGPGTRLTVL.

The J gene is TRBJ2-7, the V gene TRBV5-1; 9 bases are a match to TRBD1. Germline CDR1 and CDR2: SGHRS and YFSETQ. J lost 4 bases, V lost 2 bases, and 4 bases had no gene match. This CDR3 has 14 amino acids. CDR3 region: CASSFRTGAYEQYF. CDR3 in DNA: TGCGCCAGCAGCTTCCGGACAGGGGCATACGAGCAGTACTTC.